Here is one T cell receptor (beta chain) with its context. This record comes from a study of cytomegalovirus exposure and HLA in healthy donors. The germline CDR1 and CDR2 sequences are MNHNS and SASEGT. V dropped 2 bases and J dropped 6 bases, with 9 bases sitting between them. The CDR3 totals 13 residues. The PCR employed 60 Vbeta primers together with 13 Jbeta primers. Produced via immunoSEQ multiplex PCR; TCRdb's table is partial and in-frame only. The sample includes about 110,000 clones, approximately 12% of them seen just once. The chain links TRBV6-1 to TRBJ2-3, with D tentatively TRBD2 (5 bases). The sequence was collected from a man in his forties or fifties in good health and CMV-seropositive. The sequencing input was PBMCs. CDR3 in DNA: TGTGCCAGCAGTGAAACGCCGGGGGATACGCAGTATTTT. Amino acids: CASSETPGDTQYF.